This is a list of T cell receptor beta chains from one sample in a study of T-cell memory formation after mild COVID-19. TCRdb reprocessed the 5' RACE reads with MiXCR, giving one entry per CDR3 protein. The sample yields about 210,000 distinct CDR3 sequences, around 30% seen once. The specimen was PBMCs or a T cell subset sorted from them (not recorded which). These receptors originate from an adult woman who had mild COVID-19 (a few samples of this study predate the infection). Cell type and time point are not known. The CDR3 runs from the conserved cysteine through the conserved F or W. A D gene is named only where the DNA matches it firmly. Only some rows state a clone size, as once, few, many or a class for expanded clones.

V	D	size	J	CDR3	DNA
TRBV28	NA	few	TRBJ2-7	CASSFFGHRSYEQYF	TGTGCCAGCAGTTTTTTCGGTCACCGCTCCTACGAGCAGTACTTC
TRBV4-1	NA	NA	TRBJ2-7	CASSQDSAGSYEQYF	TGCGCCAGCAGCCAAGATTCAGCAGGGAGCTACGAGCAGTACTTC
TRBV7-9	TRBD1	NA	TRBJ2-7	CASSLVGTGGFEQYF	TGTGCCAGCAGCTTAGTAGGGACAGGGGGATTCGAGCAGTACTTC
TRBV20-1	NA	NA	TRBJ2-7	CSARDYPGNYEQYF	TGCAGTGCTAGGGACTACCCGGGGAACTACGAGCAGTACTTC
TRBV7-2	NA	few	TRBJ1-1	CASSFPRLSTEAFF	TGTGCCAGCAGCTTCCCCCGGCTGAGCACTGAAGCTTTCTTT
TRBV18	NA	once	TRBJ1-1	CASSPRREEAFF	TGTGCCAGCTCACCACGACGGGAAGAAGCTTTCTTT
TRBV23-1	TRBD1	NA	TRBJ2-3	CASNPTGWTQYF	TGCGCCAGCAACCCGACAGGGTGGACGCAGTATTTT
TRBV27	NA	NA	TRBJ2-7	CASSLLARLHEQYF	TGTGCCAGCAGTTTACTAGCGAGGCTTCACGAGCAGTACTTC
TRBV4-1	TRBD1	many	TRBJ2-7	CASSQHTGGDTYEQYF	TGCGCCAGCAGCCAGCATACAGGGGGCGACACCTACGAGCAGTACTTC
TRBV7-9	NA	NA	TRBJ2-5	CASSLASGQETQYF	TGTGCCAGCAGCTTAGCCTCCGGACAAGAGACCCAGTACTTC
TRBV20-1	NA	NA	TRBJ1-2	CSARIAFNYGYTF	TGCAGTGCTAGGATTGCTTTTAACTATGGCTACACCTTC
TRBV28	NA	NA	TRBJ2-1	CASSLWVLSEPRLEQFF	TGTGCCAGCAGTTTATGGGTCCTTAGCGAACCTCGTCTAGAGCAGTTCTTC
TRBV4-1	TRBD1	NA	TRBJ1-2	CASSQVLVTITGGDRDYGYTF	TGCGCCAGCAGCCAAGTCCTAGTAACAATTACAGGGGGCGATAGGGACTATGGCTACACCTTC
TRBV20-1	TRBD2	NA	TRBJ2-7	CSAQGTRNYEQYF	TGCAGTGCCCAAGGGACTAGGAACTACGAGCAGTACTTC
TRBV4-1	NA	NA	TRBJ2-6	CASSPWMGAGANVLTF	TGCGCCAGCAGCCCCTGGATGGGTGCTGGGGCCAACGTCCTGACTTTC
TRBV5-4	NA	NA	TRBJ2-7	CASSGGTTLEQYF	TGTGCCAGCAGCGGGGGGACAACCCTAGAGCAGTACTTC
TRBV29-1	NA	NA	TRBJ2-7	CSVTPDSYEQYF	TGCAGCGTCACTCCGGACTCCTACGAGCAGTACTTC
TRBV5-1	TRBD2	few	TRBJ2-7	CASSAGLADDEQYF	TGCGCCAGCAGCGCGGGACTAGCTGACGACGAGCAGTACTTC
TRBV19	NA	NA	TRBJ2-1	CASSIIRGSGNEQFF	TGTGCCAGTAGTATCATCCGGGGGTCTGGGAATGAGCAGTTCTTC
TRBV4-1	NA	few	TRBJ2-3	CASSRPGVGTDTQYF	TGCGCCAGCAGTAGACCGGGGGTGGGCACAGATACGCAGTATTTT
TRBV11-1	NA	NA	TRBJ2-7	CASRYGRGLPYEQYF	TGTGCCAGCCGGTACGGGCGAGGACTACCCTACGAGCAGTACTTC
TRBV11-1	NA	NA	TRBJ2-2	CASSPGPRTGELFF	TGTGCCAGCAGCCCGGGACCACGCACCGGGGAGCTGTTTTTT
TRBV28	NA	few	TRBJ1-5	CASSFGISNQPQHF	TGTGCCAGCAGTTTCGGTATAAGCAATCAGCCCCAGCATTTT
TRBV30	TRBD1	few	TRBJ2-3	CAWSIGTGSTDTQYF	TGTGCCTGGAGTATCGGGACAGGGAGCACAGATACGCAGTATTTT
TRBV20-1	TRBD2	few	TRBJ2-3	CSARMRGASSDTQYF	TGCAGTGCTAGAATGCGGGGGGCGTCCTCAGATACGCAGTATTTT
TRBV12-3/TRBV12-4	NA	few	TRBJ2-2	CASSLFAGASGELFF	TGTGCCAGCAGTTTATTCGCGGGGGCGAGCGGGGAGCTGTTTTTT
TRBV5-1	NA	NA	TRBJ2-1	CASSLVSPVDNEQFF	TGCGCCAGCAGCTTGGTGAGCCCCGTCGACAATGAGCAGTTCTTC
TRBV19	TRBD2	NA	TRBJ2-1	CASSSGLAGGRRLVQFF	TGTGCCAGTAGTTCGGGACTAGCGGGAGGGCGTCGCCTTGTGCAGTTCTTC
TRBV6-2/TRBV6-3	TRBD1	NA	TRBJ2-1	CASSFRGNYNEQFF	TGTGCCAGCAGTTTCAGGGGGAACTACAATGAGCAGTTCTTC
TRBV7-9	NA	once	TRBJ1-1	CASSFTGVTEAFF	TGTGCCAGCAGCTTTACCGGGGTAACTGAAGCTTTCTTT
TRBV5-1	NA	few	TRBJ2-7	CASSFGDSYEQYF	TGCGCCAGCAGCTTCGGGGATTCCTACGAGCAGTACTTC
TRBV5-1	TRBD1	NA	TRBJ1-4	CASSLAGTEDEKLFF	TGCGCCAGCAGCTTGGCCGGGACAGAGGATGAAAAACTGTTTTTT
TRBV3-1	NA	few	TRBJ1-1	CASSLGGGGNAEAFF	TGTGCCAGCAGCCTCGGGGGAGGGGGTAACGCTGAAGCTTTCTTT
TRBV7-9	NA	NA	TRBJ2-5	CASSSRGSETQYF	TGTGCCAGCAGCTCTAGGGGGTCAGAGACCCAGTACTTC
TRBV28	NA	NA	TRBJ2-1	CASSLVYEQFF	TGTGCCAGCAGCCTCGTGTATGAGCAGTTCTTC
TRBV5-1	NA	NA	TRBJ1-1	CASSLVTVGTEAFF	TGCGCCAGCAGCTTGGTGACCGTGGGCACTGAAGCTTTCTTT